This T cell receptor beta chain came from a study of T cells in Graves' hyperthyroidism and ophthalmopathy. This CDR3 comprises 14 residues. The germline CDR1 and CDR2 sequences are SGDLS and YYNGEE. J lost 4 bases, V lost 4 bases, and 7 bases had no gene match. Template material for amplifying TCR beta CDR3 regions consisted of RNA transcripts. Researchers ran a first-round RT-PCR on the TCR CDR3 using the HTBI primer set. TCRdb fed the multiplex PCR reads into MiXCR, producing one record per CDR3 protein. In the table there are more than 500,000 distinct CDR3 sequences, roughly 46% of which are singletons. On the basis of clinical symptoms, serum thyroxine and TRAb, thyroid ultrasound and orbital computed tomography, diagnoses were made. This clonotype was recorded only once. No antigen is known for it. Study-wide results and caveats: Blood also carried most thyroid clonotypes expanded above 0.001. Stable hyperthyroidism was told apart from ophthalmopathy by a model built on 13 V-J features.

This chain links TRBV9 with TRBJ2-7, with 8 bases lining up with TRBD1. Source material: peripheral blood or thyroid tissue (not recorded which). The TCR comes from an adult woman with Graves' disease, either hyperthyroidism or ophthalmopathy (not recorded which). In DNA, the CDR3 is TGTGCCAGCAGCCAGGCAGGGGGCTCGTACGAGCAGTACTTC. The encoded protein is CASSQAGGSYEQYF. Together with reference TRBV9 and TRBJ2-7, the CDR3 gives the full variable domain: DSGVTQTPKHLITATGQRVTLRCSPRSGDLSVYWYQQSLDQGLQFLIQYYNGEERAKGNILERFSAQQFPDLHSELNLSSLELGDSALYFCASSQAGGSYEQYFGPGTRLTVT.